This T cell receptor beta chain was identified during a study of T-cell reconstitution after alpha-beta-depleted transplantation in children. Molecular barcoding with unique molecular identifiers was used for the TCRbeta library. TCRdb passed the PCR reads through MiXCR, listing each CDR3 protein once. The table has a few hundred thousand distinct CDR3 sequences, 13% seen once. The CDR3 runs 16 residues. Between the trimmed V and J ends, which lost 2 bases and 3 bases, there was a span of 16 bases. In germline, CDR1 is SGHRS, CDR2 YFSETQ. The sequence was obtained from a human donor who donated a stem cell graft to a child with Fanconi anemia. The gene calls are TRBV5-1 and TRBJ2-3; perhaps TRBD1 as D (5 bases). The sequences come from PBMCs, collected from the stem cell graft. The DNA for the CDR3 is TGCGCCAGCAGCTTATTTAGTGGACACCAGACAGATACGCAGTATTTT. Protein sequence: CASSLFSGHQTDTQYF.